This TCR beta chain was observed in a study of glioma-infiltrating T cells. Study results and caveats: Above-expected tissue-blood divergence occurred in all gliomas, most in low-grade ones. CDR3 overlap between tissue and blood was very small.

In germline, CDR1 is DFQATT, CDR2 SNEGSKA (reference sequence). Trimming removed 6 bases from V and 2 bases from J; junction bases left unmatched: 2. The CDR3 contains 13 residues. This clonotype is medium-sized in the sample. Its target is not known. The iRepertoire nested amplicon-rescue multiplex PCR amplified TCR alpha and beta CDR3s from RNA. Input was 100-400 ng of tissue mRNA or PBMC total RNA. TCRdb used MiXCR to reprocess the multiplex PCR reads, holding one entry per CDR3 protein. Here the sample spans about 89,000 distinct CDR3 sequences, about 23% being singletons. Sequencing was carried out using glioma tissue, nonneoplastic brain tissue, or PBMCs (not recorded which). V usage is TRBV20-1 and J usage is TRBJ2-1; TRBD2 agrees at 9 bases. This clonotype was sampled from a human donor with low-grade glioma or glioblastoma, undergoing nonglioma brain surgery, or in good health (not recorded which). CDR3 in DNA: TGCAGTGCCCTAGCGGGGACCTACAATGAGCAGTTCTTC. It translates to CSALAGTYNEQFF.